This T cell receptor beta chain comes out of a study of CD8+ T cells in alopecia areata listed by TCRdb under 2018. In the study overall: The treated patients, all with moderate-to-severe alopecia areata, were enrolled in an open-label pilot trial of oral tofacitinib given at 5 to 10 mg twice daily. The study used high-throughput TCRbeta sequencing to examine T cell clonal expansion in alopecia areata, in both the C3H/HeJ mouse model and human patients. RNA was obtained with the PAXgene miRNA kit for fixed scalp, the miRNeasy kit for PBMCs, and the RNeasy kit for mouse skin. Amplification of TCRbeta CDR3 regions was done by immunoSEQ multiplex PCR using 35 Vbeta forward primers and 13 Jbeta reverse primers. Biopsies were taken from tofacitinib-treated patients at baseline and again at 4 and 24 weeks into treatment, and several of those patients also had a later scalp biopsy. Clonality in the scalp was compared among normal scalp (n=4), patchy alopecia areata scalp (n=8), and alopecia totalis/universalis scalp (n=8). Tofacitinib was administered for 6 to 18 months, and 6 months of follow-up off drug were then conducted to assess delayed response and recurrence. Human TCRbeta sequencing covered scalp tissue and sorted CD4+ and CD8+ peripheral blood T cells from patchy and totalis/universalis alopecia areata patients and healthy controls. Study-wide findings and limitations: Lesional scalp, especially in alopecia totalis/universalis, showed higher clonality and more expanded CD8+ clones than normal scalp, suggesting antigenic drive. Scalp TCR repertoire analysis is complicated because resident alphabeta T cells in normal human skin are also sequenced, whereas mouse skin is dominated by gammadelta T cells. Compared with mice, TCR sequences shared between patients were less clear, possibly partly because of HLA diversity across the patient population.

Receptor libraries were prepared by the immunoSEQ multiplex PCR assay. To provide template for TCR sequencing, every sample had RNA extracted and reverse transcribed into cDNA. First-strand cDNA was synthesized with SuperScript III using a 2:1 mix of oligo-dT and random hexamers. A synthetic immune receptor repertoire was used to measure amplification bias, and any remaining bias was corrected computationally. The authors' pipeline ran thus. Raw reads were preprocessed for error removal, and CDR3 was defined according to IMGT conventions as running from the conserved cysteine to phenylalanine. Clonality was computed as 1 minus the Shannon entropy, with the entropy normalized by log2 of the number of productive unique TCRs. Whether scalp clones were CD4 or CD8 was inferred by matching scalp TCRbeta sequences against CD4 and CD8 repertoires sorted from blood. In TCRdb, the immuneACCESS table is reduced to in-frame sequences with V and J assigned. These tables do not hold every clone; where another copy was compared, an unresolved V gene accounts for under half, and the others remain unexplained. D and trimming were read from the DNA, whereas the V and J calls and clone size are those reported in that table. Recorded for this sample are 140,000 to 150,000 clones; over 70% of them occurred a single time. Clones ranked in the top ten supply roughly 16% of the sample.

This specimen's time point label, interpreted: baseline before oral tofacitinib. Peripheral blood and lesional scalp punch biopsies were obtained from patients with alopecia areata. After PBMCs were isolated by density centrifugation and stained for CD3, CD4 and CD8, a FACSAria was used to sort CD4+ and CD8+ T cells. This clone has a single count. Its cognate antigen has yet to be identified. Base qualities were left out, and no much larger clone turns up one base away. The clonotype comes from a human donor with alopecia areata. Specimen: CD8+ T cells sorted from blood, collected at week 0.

The DNA reads as follows: TGTGCCAGCAGCCCAGCGCAAGCGGGAGTCAATGAGCAGTTCTTC. It is translated as CASSPAQAGVNEQFF. The sequence is built from TRBV7-9 and TRBJ2-1; 8 of the junction bases match TRBD2. At the junction V is shortened by 5 bases and J by 6 bases; bases outside the gene matches: 9. CDR1 SEHNR and CDR2 FQNEAQ were looked up in the germline V gene (reference sequence). The CDR3 starts with the cysteine, ends with the phenylalanine, and has 15 residues. Of all the DNA, just the CDR3 is kept, 45 bases in frame from base 1. Reference TRBV7-9 and TRBJ2-1 genes cover what lies past the CDR3, so the full variable domain is DTGVSQNPRHKITKRGQNVTFRCDPISEHNRLYWYRQTLGQGPEFLTYFQNEAQLEKSRLLSDRFSAERPKGSFSTLEIQRTEQGDSAMYLCASSPAQAGVNEQFFGPGTRLTVL.